A selection of T cell receptor beta chains follows, all from one sample in a study of CXCR3-negative and CXCR3-positive naive CD8 T cells. With the 5' RACE reads reprocessed, TCRdb shows one record per CDR3 protein and no DNA. The table counts tens of thousands of distinct CDR3 sequences; around 0.62% lies in the top ten. The sample was naive CXCR3+ CD8+ T cells from blood. The receptors originated from a human donor in good health. Some clones in this sample may be carry-over from other donors' samples. CDR3s include the opening cysteine and the closing phenylalanine or tryptophan. The order of the fields is J gene, V gene, CDR3 length, CDR3 protein.

>TRBJ2-1|TRBV28|16
CASTARGGAGPNEQFF
>TRBJ2-5|TRBV28|16
CASSPFEGLAQETQYF
>TRBJ2-1|TRBV29-1|11
CTSESYNEQFF
>TRBJ1-1|TRBV13|16
CASSFGGTGENTEAFF
>TRBJ2-3|TRBV29-1|14
CSSLGGPGFDTQYF
>TRBJ2-7|TRBV5-1|18
CASSGLEGSTDHSYEQYF
>TRBJ2-1|TRBV30|14
CAWSGGRAFNEQFF
>TRBJ2-4|TRBV29-1|15
CSVLGAAGAKNIQYF
>TRBJ2-7|TRBV28|13
CASSPIFGVEQYF
>TRBJ2-7|TRBV5-5|16
CASSYDPGQGAYEQYF
>TRBJ2-7|TRBV7-8|15
CASSLAPRQLYEQYF
>TRBJ2-5|TRBV11-2|15
CASSLSRLVWETQYF
>TRBJ1-1|TRBV29-1|12
CSETGTNTEAFF